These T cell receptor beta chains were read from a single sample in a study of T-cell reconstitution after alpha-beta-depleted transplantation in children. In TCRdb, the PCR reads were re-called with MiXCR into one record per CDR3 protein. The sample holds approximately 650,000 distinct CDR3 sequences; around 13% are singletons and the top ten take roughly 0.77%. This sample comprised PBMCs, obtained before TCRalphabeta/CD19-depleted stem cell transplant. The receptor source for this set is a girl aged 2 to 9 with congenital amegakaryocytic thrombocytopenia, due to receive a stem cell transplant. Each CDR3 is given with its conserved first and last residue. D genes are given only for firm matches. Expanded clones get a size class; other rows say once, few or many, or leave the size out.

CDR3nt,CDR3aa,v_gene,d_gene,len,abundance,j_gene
TGTGCCAGTACACTAGCGGGAGACTACAATGAGCAGTTCTTC,CASTLAGDYNEQFF,TRBV27,TRBD2,14,many,TRBJ2-1
TGTGCCAGCAGCTCCTCTAGCGCTTACGAGCAGTACTTC,CASSSSSAYEQYF,TRBV7-9,NA,13,NA,TRBJ2-7
TGTGCCAGCAGCTTATTCACGAAAGAGACCCAGTACTTC,CASSLFTKETQYF,TRBV11-2,NA,13,NA,TRBJ2-5
TGTGCCAGCAGCCCTCCTGACTTTCAAGAGACCCAGTACTTC,CASSPPDFQETQYF,TRBV7-9,NA,14,few,TRBJ2-5
TGTGCCTGGAGTGTCGGGGGTTTCCAAGAGACCCAGTACTTC,CAWSVGGFQETQYF,TRBV30,NA,14,few,TRBJ2-5
TGCAGCGTTGAGACGCCTCGGTACAATGAGCAGTTCTTC,CSVETPRYNEQFF,TRBV29-1,NA,13,NA,TRBJ2-1
TGCAGCGCCGAGGTAGCGTCCTACAATGAGCAGTTCTTC,CSAEVASYNEQFF,TRBV29-1,NA,13,NA,TRBJ2-1
TGTGCCAGCAAGAGGACGGGACTAGCGGGAGTGGTTGAGCAGTTCTTC,CASKRTGLAGVVEQFF,TRBV6-4,TRBD2,16,NA,TRBJ2-1
TGCGCCAGCAGCCAAATCCTGACCCGGGGACCTGAGGGAAACACCATATATTTT,CASSQILTRGPEGNTIYF,TRBV4-1,NA,18,few,TRBJ1-3
TGTGCCTGCAGCCAAGGGGTGTTAGGGGGGCAACTGGGAGAGACCCAGTACTTC,CACSQGVLGGQLGETQYF,TRBV3-1,NA,18,NA,TRBJ2-5
TGCAGCGTTGAAAGGCGCGGGCCTCCCACAGATACGCAGTATTTT,CSVERRGPPTDTQYF,TRBV29-1,NA,15,few,TRBJ2-3
TGCGCCAGCAGCGAATTTCCGGGGGGGGGACAAGAGACCCAGTACTTC,CASSEFPGGGQETQYF,TRBV5-1,TRBD2,16,NA,TRBJ2-5
TGTGCCAGCAGCTTAGCGGAGGTGGGAGGGGGTGAGCAGTTCTTC,CASSLAEVGGGEQFF,TRBV7-9,NA,15,few,TRBJ2-1
TGCAGTGCTAGGGAGAGCGCGGTATATACGCAGTATTTT,CSARESAVYTQYF,TRBV20-1,NA,13,many,TRBJ2-3
TGCAGTGCCAATCGGGACTTCTCCTACGAGCAGTACTTC,CSANRDFSYEQYF,TRBV20-1,NA,13,NA,TRBJ2-7
TGTGCCATCAGTCCTGGTGGAGAAAACACAGAAAAACTGTTTTTT,CAISPGGENTEKLFF,TRBV10-3,NA,15,NA,TRBJ1-4
TGTGCCAGCAGTTACTCGGGACTAGCCTACAATGAGCAGTTCTTC,CASSYSGLAYNEQFF,TRBV6-2/TRBV6-3,TRBD2,15,many,TRBJ2-1
TGCAGCGTTGTTAGCGGGACAGGGGACTATGGCTACACCTTC,CSVVSGTGDYGYTF,TRBV29-1,TRBD1,14,many,TRBJ1-2
TGCAGCACCTCGGGTGTGGGGGATACGCAGTATTTT,CSTSGVGDTQYF,TRBV29-1,NA,12,NA,TRBJ2-3
TGTGCCAGCCTGGGCAGGGATTTTCTTCGAGCTTTCTTT,CASLGRDFLRAFF,TRBV12-3/TRBV12-4,NA,13,many,TRBJ1-1
TGCAGCGTGGAGTGGGGGACAGGCACCTACGAGCAGTACTTC,CSVEWGTGTYEQYF,TRBV29-1,TRBD1,14,many,TRBJ2-7
TGTGCCAGCACGGGGGCCTACACAGATACGCAGTATTTT,CASTGAYTDTQYF,TRBV12-3/TRBV12-4,NA,13,many,TRBJ2-3
TGTGCCAGCATAATAGCCGGGACAGGCACAAGTGAAAAACTGTTTTTT,CASIIAGTGTSEKLFF,TRBV6-1,TRBD1,16,NA,TRBJ1-4
TGTGCCAGCAGCCAAACTAGCGGAGGAGCGCAGTTCTTC,CASSQTSGGAQFF,TRBV7-3,TRBD2,13,NA,TRBJ2-1
TGCAGTGCTACCAGGGGGTCCATGAACACTGAAGCTTTCTTT,CSATRGSMNTEAFF,TRBV20-1,TRBD1,14,many,TRBJ1-1
TGTGCCAGCAGCTTAGCCGGCCACTACAATGAGCAGTTCTTC,CASSLAGHYNEQFF,TRBV7-9,NA,14,few,TRBJ2-1
TGTGCCATGGGCCCCGGGCTTAGCGGGCTTCCCTTCTCCTACAATGAGCAGTTCTTC,CAMGPGLSGLPFSYNEQFF,TRBV4-2,TRBD2,19,NA,TRBJ2-1
TGTGCCAGCAGTGTGAGCGGCACCGAGACCCAGTACTTC,CASSVSGTETQYF,TRBV28,NA,13,many,TRBJ2-5
TGCAGTACCCAGACAGGGGGAAGCACTGAAGCTTTCTTT,CSTQTGGSTEAFF,TRBV20-1,TRBD1,13,many,TRBJ1-1
TGCAGTCTTATTCCGGGGACTAGCGGCACAGATACGCAGTATTTT,CSLIPGTSGTDTQYF,TRBV20-1,TRBD2,15,many,TRBJ2-3
TGCTGTGCTAGCCACGTGACTAGCGGGAACCCGCTAGCCAAAAACATTCAGTACTTC,CCASHVTSGNPLAKNIQYF,TRBV20-1,TRBD2,19,NA,TRBJ2-4
TGCGCCAGCAGTGACCCAAGCGGGAAGGACAACGCCAATGAGCAGTTCTTC,CASSDPSGKDNANEQFF,TRBV10-2,TRBD2,17,NA,TRBJ2-1
TGTGCCAGCAGCGAAGAGCGGGATTCGACGCAGTATTTT,CASSEERDSTQYF,TRBV7-8,TRBD2,13,NA,TRBJ2-3
TGTGCCAGCAGTACACCTGGATTTGTCTCGTACAATGAGCAGTTCTTC,CASSTPGFVSYNEQFF,TRBV6-1,NA,16,many,TRBJ2-1